Below are 18 T cell receptor beta chains sequenced from a single sample in a study of cytomegalovirus exposure and HLA in healthy donors. A multiplex PCR was run with 60 Vbeta primers and 13 Jbeta primers. Clones were sequenced by immunoSEQ multiplex PCR, and TCRdb holds only the in-frame ones, with some missing. The table shows around 130,000 clones, with 82% occurring only once. Material for sequencing was PBMCs. These receptors all come from a male donor in good health and CMV-seropositive.

The rearrangement joins TRBV5-4 to TRBJ2-7; TRBD1 matches at 7 bases. The CDR3 runs to 14 residues. Germline V lookup: CDR1 SGHNT, CDR2 YYREEE (reference sequence). With 2 bases clipped from V and 2 bases from J, the junction kept 4 bases outside the gene matches. The CDR3, as DNA: TGTGCCAGCAGCTTAGGACAGGACCCCTACGAGCAGTACTTC. It encodes CASSLGQDPYEQYF.

The chain combines TRBV11-2 with TRBJ2-7; no reliable D call. CDR3 size: 14 residues. Between the trimmed V and J ends, which lost 3 bases and 2 bases, there was a span of 11 bases. Germline V gene lookup returns CDR1 SGHAT and CDR2 FQNNGV. The CDR3 DNA sequence: TGTGCCAGCAGCTTTCCCGTAATTGCCTACGAGCAGTACTTC. Translated: CASSFPVIAYEQYF.

V gene TRBV15 combines with J gene TRBJ2-7; 8 bases agree with TRBD2. Trimming took 8 bases from V and 3 from J; bases not matched to a gene: 9. CDR1 LNHNV and CDR2 YYDKDF come from the germline V gene (reference sequence). This CDR3 spans 14 amino acids. DNA of the CDR3: TGTGCCACCTCGAGCGGGAGAAACAACTACGAGCAGTACTTC. It encodes CATSSGRNNYEQYF. Looking up the rest from reference TRBV15 and TRBJ2-7 gives the full variable domain: DAMVIQNPRYQVTQFGKPVTLSCSQTLNHNVMYWYQQKSSQAPKLLFHYYDKDFNNEADTPDNFQSRRPNTSFCFLDIRSPGLGDTAMYLCATSSGRNNYEQYFGPGTRLTVT.

This chain joins TRBV7-9 and TRBJ1-2; D perhaps matches TRBD1 (6 bases). The length of the CDR3 is 16 residues. The V gene lost 0 bases and the J gene lost 1 base, with 12 bases spanning the gap. In germline, CDR1 is SEHNR, CDR2 FQNEAQ (reference sequence). CDR3 region: CASSLASTGLNYGYTF. The CDR3 DNA reads TGTGCCAGCAGCTTAGCTTCGACAGGACTTAACTATGGCTACACCTTC. The whole variable domain, remainder taken from reference TRBV7-9 and TRBJ1-2, is DTGVSQNPRHKITKRGQNVTFRCDPISEHNRLYWYRQTLGQGPEFLTYFQNEAQLEKSRLLSDRFSAERPKGSFSTLEIQRTEQGDSAMYLCASSLASTGLNYGYTFGSGTRLTVV.

The V call is TRBV9, the J call TRBJ2-5; D remains unclear. Matching the DNA end better, TRBJ2-7 makes the J call doubtful. The germline V gene has CDR1 SGDLS and CDR2 YYNGEE. The CDR3 loop spans 12 amino acids. The CDR3 loop is CASSPGSHEQYF. DNA for the CDR3: TGTGCCAGCAGCCCCGGTAGCCACGAGCAGTACTTC.

This rearrangement joins TRBV28 to TRBJ1-1, with 9 bases aligning to TRBD1. The CDR3 is 13 residues long. Germline V gene sequence: CDR1 MDHEN, CDR2 SYDVKM. The ends lost 9 bases at V and 10 bases at J; junction bases unmatched: 12. CDR3 in amino acids: CASDRGTGFGAFF. The DNA of the CDR3 is TGTGCCAGTGACCGGGGGACAGGGTTCGGAGCTTTCTTT.

The chain has TRBV4-2 and TRBJ2-2; 8 nucleotides align to TRBD2. The V and J ends lost 0 bases and 2 bases, in that order; junction bases with no gene match: 11. The CDR3 has 19 amino acids. Per germline, CDR1 LGHNA and CDR2 YNFKEQ. For the CDR3, the DNA is TGTGCCAGCAGCCAAGATCGAGCTCGGACTAGCTCTAACACCGGGGAGCTGTTTTTT. Encoded protein: CASSQDRARTSSNTGELFF.

The rearrangement uses TRBV5-4 and TRBJ2-7, with 10 bases lining up with TRBD1. This CDR3 has 15 amino acids. V dropped 2 bases and J dropped 6; count of bases not matched to a gene: 8. Germline V lookup: CDR1 SGHNT, CDR2 YYREEE (reference sequence). In DNA form, the CDR3 reads TGTGCCAGCAGCTTCTCGGGACAGGGGATAGGCGAGCAGTACTTC. Translated: CASSFSGQGIGEQYF.

The chain uses TRBV19 and TRBJ2-7, with 8 bases identical to TRBD2. The germline V gene encodes CDR1 LNHDA and CDR2 SQIVND (reference sequence). The J segment lost 4 bases and the V segment lost 3 bases, leaving 8 bases of the junction unmatched. This CDR3 comprises 15 residues. The CDR3: CASSIGFGGAYEQYF. The CDR3 bases are TGTGCCAGTAGTATTGGGTTCGGGGGGGCGTACGAGCAGTACTTC.

V usage is TRBV6-5 and J usage is TRBJ2-1; D is possibly TRBD1 (5 bases). The CDR3 contains 14 residues. From germline, CDR1 is MNHEY and CDR2 SVGAGI. Trimming took off 0 bases at V and 6 bases at J, with 9 bases between the two ends. CDR3 protein: CASSYSGRGNEQFF. DNA of the CDR3: TGTGCCAGCAGTTACTCTGGAAGGGGCAATGAGCAGTTCTTC.

V and J are TRBV4-3 and TRBJ2-2, with D maybe TRBD1 (6 bases). The CDR3 covers 15 residues. The germline CDR1 and CDR2 sequences are LGHNA and YSLEER. V dropped 2 bases and J dropped 7 bases, with 14 bases sitting between them. The CDR3 region is CASSQSAGAVGELFF. CDR3 DNA: TGCGCCAGCAGCCAATCCGCAGGGGCGGTCGGGGAGCTGTTTTTT.

This sequence joins TRBV30 and TRBJ1-1, with D perhaps TRBD1 (6 bases). CDR3 length: 13 residues. The V and J ends lost 5 bases and 5 bases respectively, with 15 bases between them. Germline V gene sequence: CDR1 GTSNPN, CDR2 SVGIG (reference sequence). DNA for the CDR3: TGTGCCTGGGCGTCCAGGGGCGGGACTGAAGCTTTCTTT. Its translation: CAWASRGGTEAFF.

A few counts support this clone. The chain links TRBV27 to TRBJ1-4, with a possible D match to TRBD1 (5 bases). Germline assignment: CDR1 MNHEY and CDR2 SMNVEV (reference sequence). The CDR3 totals 14 residues. V was shortened by 4 bases and J by 5 bases, with 11 bases between the two germline ends. CDR3 loop: CASSSPGGNEKLFF. The CDR3 DNA sequence: TGTGCCAGCAGTTCACCGGGGGGGAATGAAAAACTGTTTTTT.

This rearrangement joins TRBV9 to TRBJ2-2; 9 bases are shared with TRBD2. Trimming took 6 bases from V and 7 from J; bases not matched to a gene: 7. The CDR3 spans 14 residues. Germline V gives CDR1 SGDLS, CDR2 YYNGEE. CDR3 in DNA: TGTGCCAGCACGGCGGGAGGGTATAACGGGGAGCTGTTTTTT. It yields the protein CASTAGGYNGELFF.

The J gene is TRBJ2-1, the V gene TRBV2; a possible D gene is TRBD2 (6 bases). This CDR3 is 16 amino acids long. Germline V CDR1 and CDR2: SNHLY, FYNNEI. V lost 3 bases, J lost 7 bases, and 19 bases lay in between. The CDR3 DNA reads as TGTGCCAGCAGTGAGGCTAGCAGGAGGGTTCGGAATGAGCAGTTCTTC. Its protein is CASSEASRRVRNEQFF.

The chain has TRBV5-1 and TRBJ2-2; 9 bases match TRBD2. The CDR3 covers 17 residues. V trimming: 0 bases; J trimming: 4 bases; junction bases outside the gene matches: 7. From germline, CDR1 is SGHRS and CDR2 YFSETQ. The CDR3 is CASSLEGSGGTTGELFF. The CDR3 bases are TGCGCCAGCAGCTTGGAGGGTAGCGGGGGTACCACCGGGGAGCTGTTTTTT.

On this clone itself: This specimen includes other DNA sequences encoding the same CDR3. This chain links TRBV29-1 with TRBJ2-5; D is possibly TRBD2 (6 bases). The CDR3 covers 11 residues. The germline V gene encodes CDR1 SQVTM and CDR2 ANQGSEA. Trimming cost V 3 bases and J 4 bases, with 6 bases left between them. The CDR3 nucleotides read TGCAGCGTTGAGCGGGGAGAGACCCAGTACTTC. It is translated as CSVERGETQYF.

Written as DNA, the CDR3 is TGTGCCAGCAGTTTACCTGGGGGGGCAACCTGGGAGCTGTTTTTT. Residues: CASSLPGGATWELFF. The chain combines TRBV28 with TRBJ2-2; TRBD2 might be the D (7 bases). CDR3 length: 15 amino acids. CDR1 and CDR2 from the germline V gene are MDHEN and SYDVKM. The V gene lost 2 bases and the J gene lost 9 bases, with 16 bases spanning the gap.